The 9 T cell receptor beta chains reported below all come from one sample, sequenced in a study of cytomegalovirus exposure and HLA in healthy donors. Sequencing was performed with immunoSEQ multiplex PCR; in TCRdb, only in-frame clones are kept and a portion is missing. Of under 200,000 clones listed, approximately 96% were seen once; the top ten hold about 0.94%. Sequences were obtained from PBMCs. These receptor sequences come from a woman aged 18-30 years in good health and CMV-seronegative.

The chain couples TRBV5-1 to TRBJ2-7; no clear D gene. Trimming shortened V by 0 bases and J by 0 bases, and 7 bases separated the two germline ends. There are 14 residues in the CDR3. The germline gives CDR1 SGHRS, CDR2 YFSETQ. CDR3 nucleotide sequence: TGCGCCAGCAGCTTGGCCATGTCCTCCTACGAGCAGTACTTC. This gives the protein CASSLAMSSYEQYF.

This CDR3 reads CASSPPHRGRDEQYF. CDR3 sequence (DNA): TGTGCCAGCTCACCGCCTCACAGGGGGCGCGACGAGCAGTACTTC. V gene TRBV18 combines with J gene TRBJ2-7, with 9 bases matching TRBD1. Per the germline V gene, CDR1 is KGHSH and CDR2 is LQKENI. CDR3 length equals 15 residues. V shed 3 bases and J 5 bases; nucleotides not matched to a gene: 8.

The V and J genes are TRBV4-3 and TRBJ1-1; possibly TRBD1 for D (5 bases). The CDR3 contains 16 residues. Trimming cost V 1 base and J 0 bases, with 12 bases left between them. Germline CDR1 reads LGHNA; CDR2 reads YSLEER. The CDR3 here is CASSQAVGTLNTEAFF. The DNA for the CDR3 is TGCGCCAGCAGCCAAGCAGTCGGGACTCTGAACACTGAAGCTTTCTTT.

This clone is a singleton in its sample. The chain carries TRBV10-3 and TRBJ2-3; maybe TRBD1 (6 bases). The ends were cut back, 8 bases at V and 2 bases at J, with 14 bases in the middle. The CDR3 consists of 14 residues. The V gene's germline CDR1 is ENHRY and CDR2 SYGVKD. The CDR3 nucleotides read TGTGCCATCGGGGGCCGAGGGGCCACAGATACGCAGTATTTT. Its protein is CAIGGRGATDTQYF.

V and J are TRBV7-2 and TRBJ1-1; D remains unclear. V shed 1 base and J shed 4 bases, with 7 bases lying between them. The CDR3 has 13 amino acids. The germline gives CDR1 SGHTA, CDR2 FQGNSA. CDR3 in amino acids: CASSLGLSTEAFF. DNA for the CDR3: TGTGCCAGCAGCTTAGGTCTTAGCACTGAAGCTTTCTTT.

This rearrangement joins TRBV9 to TRBJ2-6, with 8 bases aligning to TRBD1. Germline V gene lookup returns CDR1 SGDLS and CDR2 YYNGEE. Trimming cost V 4 bases and J 4 bases; bases outside gene matches: 10. The CDR3 has 17 amino acids. CDR3 sequence (DNA): TGTGCCAGCAGCCAGGGGGCGAGGGGAGGAGGGGCCAACGTCCTGACTTTC. Translated, it gives CASSQGARGGGANVLTF.

V is TRBV11-2 and J is TRBJ2-1, with TRBD1 as a possible D gene (7 bases). The CDR3 length is 13 residues. CDR1 SGHAT and CDR2 FQNNGV come from the germline V gene. The CDR3 region has the DNA TGTGCGGTCGGGGGACAGTACAATGACCAGCAGTTCTTC. Residues: CAVGGQYNDQQFF.

The chain joins TRBV11-3 to TRBJ2-5; 13 nucleotides match TRBD2. Germline V gene lookup returns CDR1 SGHNT and CDR2 YENEEA. The V and J ends lost 5 bases and 5 bases, in that order; junction bases with no gene match: 11. This CDR3 has 17 amino acids. The CDR3 DNA sequence: TGTGCCAGCAGCCCCCGACGACTAGCGGGGGGAGGGGAGACCCAGTACTTC. It translates to CASSPRRLAGGGETQYF.

This clone appeared once. The chain is built from TRBV4-2 and TRBJ1-5; D ambiguous. Germline CDR1 LGHNA, CDR2 YNFKEQ. The germline V and J ends were trimmed by 1 base and 7 bases, with 17 bases remaining between them. The CDR3 sequence is 16 residues long. The CDR3 spells CASSQGSPGSGQPQHF. As DNA, the CDR3 is TGTGCCAGCAGCCAAGGCTCCCCCGGGAGCGGACAGCCCCAGCATTTT.